This entry describes one T cell receptor (beta chain). As yet, its antigen is unknown. This specimen belongs to a study of CD4+ T cells in melanoma. Using immunoSEQ multiplex PCR, the repertoire was profiled, and TCRdb retains in-frame clones only, with some absent. This table holds over 10,000 clones, roughly 80% found once. Study-wide points: Reportedly, melanoma neoantigen-specific CD4+ T cells showed varied differentiation states. CD8+ T cell, macrophage and B cell function reportedly correlated with neoantigen-specific CD4+ T cells.

The CDR3 has 19 amino acids. V dropped 6 bases and J dropped 7 bases, with 30 bases sitting between them. Per germline, CDR1 SGHDN and CDR2 FVKESK. The rearrangement uses TRBV14 and TRBJ1-4; D gene unclear. This TCR came from a human donor with melanoma. The sequenced material came from cells from a culture (not recorded whether cultured in vitro). As DNA, the CDR3 is TGTGCCAGCAGGACGACCAACAAAATGAGGTACGGGTCGCGTGAAAAACTGTTTTTT. Encoded protein: CASRTTNKMRYGSREKLFF.